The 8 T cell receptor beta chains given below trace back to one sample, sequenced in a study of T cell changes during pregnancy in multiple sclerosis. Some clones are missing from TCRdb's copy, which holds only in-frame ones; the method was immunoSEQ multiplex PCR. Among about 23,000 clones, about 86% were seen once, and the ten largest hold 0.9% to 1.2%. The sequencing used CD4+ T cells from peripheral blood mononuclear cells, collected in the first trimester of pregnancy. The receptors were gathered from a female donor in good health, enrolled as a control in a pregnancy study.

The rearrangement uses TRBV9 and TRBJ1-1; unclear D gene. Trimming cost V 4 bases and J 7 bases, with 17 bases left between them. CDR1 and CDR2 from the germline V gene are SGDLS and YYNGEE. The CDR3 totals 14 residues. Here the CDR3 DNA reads TGTGCCAGCAGCCAAAGAGAGGTGAGGCGTGAAGCTTTCTTT. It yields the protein CASSQREVRREAFF.

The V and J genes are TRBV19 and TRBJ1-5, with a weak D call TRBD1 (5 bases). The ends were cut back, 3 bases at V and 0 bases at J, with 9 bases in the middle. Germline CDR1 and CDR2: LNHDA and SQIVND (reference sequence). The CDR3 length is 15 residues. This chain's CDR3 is CASSIEGLSNQPQHF. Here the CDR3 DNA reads TGTGCCAGTAGTATTGAGGGACTTAGCAATCAGCCCCAGCATTTT.

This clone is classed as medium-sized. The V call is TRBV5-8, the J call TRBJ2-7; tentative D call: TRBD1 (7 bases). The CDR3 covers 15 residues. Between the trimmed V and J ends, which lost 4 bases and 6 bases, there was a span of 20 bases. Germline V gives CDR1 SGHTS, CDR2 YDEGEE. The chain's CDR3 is CASSVTGAGYGEQYF. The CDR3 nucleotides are TGTGCCAGCAGCGTAACAGGGGCGGGATATGGCGAGCAGTACTTC.

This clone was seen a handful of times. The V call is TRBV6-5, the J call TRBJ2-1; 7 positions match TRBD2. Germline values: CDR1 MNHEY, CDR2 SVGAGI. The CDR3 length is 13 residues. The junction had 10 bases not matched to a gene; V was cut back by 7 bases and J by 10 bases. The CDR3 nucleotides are TGTGCCAGCAATCCCCTCGGGGGGAGGGAGCAGTTCTTC. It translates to CASNPLGGREQFF.

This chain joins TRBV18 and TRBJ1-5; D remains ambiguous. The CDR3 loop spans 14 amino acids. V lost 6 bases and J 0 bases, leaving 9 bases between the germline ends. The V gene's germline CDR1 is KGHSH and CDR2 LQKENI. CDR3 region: CASSSSNSNQPQHF. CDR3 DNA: TGTGCCAGCTCGAGCTCAAATAGCAATCAGCCCCAGCATTTT.

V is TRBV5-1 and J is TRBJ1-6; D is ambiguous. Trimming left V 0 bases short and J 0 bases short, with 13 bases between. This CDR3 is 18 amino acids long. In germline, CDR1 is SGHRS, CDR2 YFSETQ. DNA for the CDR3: TGCGCCAGCAGCTTGGGTCTAGCAGCTAACTCCTATAATTCACCCCTCCACTTT. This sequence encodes CASSLGLAANSYNSPLHF.

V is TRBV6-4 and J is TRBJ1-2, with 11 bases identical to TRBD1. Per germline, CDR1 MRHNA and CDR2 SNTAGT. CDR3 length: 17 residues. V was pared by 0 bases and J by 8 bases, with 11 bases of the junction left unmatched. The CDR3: CASSDSGDRGGFGGYTF. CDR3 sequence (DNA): TGTGCCAGCAGTGACTCGGGGGACAGGGGGGGATTCGGGGGCTACACCTTC.

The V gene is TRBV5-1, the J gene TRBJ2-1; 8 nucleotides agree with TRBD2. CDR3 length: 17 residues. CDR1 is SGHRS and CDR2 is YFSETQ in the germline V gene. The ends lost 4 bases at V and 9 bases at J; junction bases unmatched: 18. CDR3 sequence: CASSRRPPSGGPVEQFF. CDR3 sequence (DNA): TGCGCCAGCAGCCGACGGCCCCCCTCGGGGGGGCCAGTTGAGCAGTTCTTC.